This entry describes one T cell receptor beta chain. A much larger clone lies a single base off, so this may be a read error. The sample carries other DNA sequences with the same CDR3. This sample stems from a study of blood T cell repertoires in COVID-19. The germline V gene has CDR1 WSHSY and CDR2 SAAADI. The CDR3 has 15 amino acids. Authors' processing steps: Cell counts per sample came from amplifying reference gene primers. Assay used: immunoSEQ multiplex PCR; TCRdb lists only in-frame clones, some missing. The DNA was the basis for D and trimming; V, J and clone size are from that table. The sample shows about 400,000 clones, approximately 91% of them seen only once.

The origin of this receptor is a woman aged 40-49 years with acute COVID-19. The genes are TRBV10-2 and TRBJ1-5, with no clear D. Source material: PBMCs or T cells enriched from blood (not recorded which). The CDR3 DNA reads as TGCGCTAGCAGTGAGTCCAGACAAAACAATCAGCCCCAGCATTTT. It is translated as CASSESRQNNQPQHF.